Following are 17 T cell receptor beta chains from one sample sequenced in a study of shared clonotypes between healthy human individuals. Produced via immunoSEQ multiplex PCR; TCRdb's table is partial and in-frame only. Of roughly 2,000,000 clones listed, approximately 92% were seen once; the top ten hold about 1.7%. Naive CD8 cells were CD45RO-negative, positively selected for CCR7, excluding terminally differentiated effector memory CD45RA+ cells. Specimen: naive CD8+ T cells from PBMCs. All receptors come from a man between 18 and 29 years old in good health. Some clones in this sample may be carry-over from other donors' samples.

V usage is TRBV4-1 and J usage is TRBJ1-3; no clear D. The CDR3 has 17 amino acids. The V end lost 0 bases, the J end lost 1 base, and 13 bases lay between the germline ends. In germline, CDR1 is MGHRA, CDR2 YSYEKL. This CDR3 reads CASSQDRLGKSGNTIYF. In DNA form, the CDR3 reads TGCGCCAGCAGCCAAGATCGCCTAGGGAAGTCTGGAAACACCATATATTTT.

The rearrangement uses TRBV6-1 and TRBJ1-5; D remains unclear. The ends were cut back, 1 base at V and 6 bases at J, with 13 bases in the middle. This CDR3 has 15 residues. CDR1 MNHNS and CDR2 SASEGT come from the germline V gene. As DNA, the CDR3 is TGTGCCAGCAGTGAAGTGCAGACGTCCGGTCAGCCCCAGCATTTT. Translating it yields CASSEVQTSGQPQHF.

The chain recombines TRBV14 with TRBJ2-3, with D unclear. The germline V gene has CDR1 SGHDN and CDR2 FVKESK. CDR3 size: 16 residues. Trimming took off 0 bases at V and 0 bases at J, with 10 bases between the two ends. The CDR3 region has the DNA TGTGCCAGCAGCCAAGATTGGCGGAAGAGCACAGATACGCAGTATTTT. Translated, it gives CASSQDWRKSTDTQYF.

This chain connects TRBV10-3 to TRBJ1-2, with D unresolved. Trimming cost V 0 bases and J 4 bases, with 9 bases left between them. The germline V gene has CDR1 ENHRY and CDR2 SYGVKD. This CDR3 has 14 amino acids. This CDR3 is CAISESIGPYGYTF. DNA of the CDR3: TGTGCCATCAGTGAGTCGATAGGTCCCTATGGCTACACCTTC.

The rearrangement uses TRBV28 and TRBJ2-7; 9 nucleotides agree with TRBD2. V lost 5 bases, J lost 2 bases, and 7 bases stayed unmatched. This CDR3 comprises 15 residues. Germline CDR1 and CDR2: MDHEN and SYDVKM. The CDR3 nucleotides read TGTGCCAGCAGTGTCTCTAGCGGGGAAACCTACGAGCAGTACTTC. Protein sequence: CASSVSSGETYEQYF.

CDR3 loop: CASSLSHRGGQFF. CDR3 DNA: TGTGCCAGCAGCTTATCCCACCGGGGGGGGCAGTTCTTC. The genes are TRBV7-2 and TRBJ2-1, with TRBD2 identical over 8 bases. J lost 12 bases, V lost 2 bases, and 6 bases had no gene match. There are 13 residues in the CDR3. Germline V gene lookup returns CDR1 SGHTA and CDR2 FQGNSA. The whole variable domain, filled in from reference TRBV7-2 and TRBJ2-1, reads GAGVSQSPSNKVTEKGKDVELRCDPISGHTALYWYRQSLGQGLEFLIYFQGNSAPDKSGLPSDRFSAERTGGSVSTLTIQRTQQEDSAVYLCASSLSHRGGQFFGPGTRLTVL.

The chain combines TRBV19 with TRBJ2-7; 7 bases are shared with TRBD2. V trimming: 3 bases; J trimming: 1 base; junction bases outside the gene matches: 9. The germline V gene has CDR1 LNHDA and CDR2 SQIVND (reference sequence). This CDR3 region has 16 residues. CDR3 nucleotide sequence: TGTGCCAGTAGTATGGGATTAGCGGGCTTGTCCTACGAGCAGTACTTC. Amino acid sequence: CASSMGLAGLSYEQYF.

Concerning this clone itself: Distinct nucleotide sequences in the sample also encode this CDR3. The chain is built from TRBV28 and TRBJ1-5, with 7 bases aligning to TRBD1. Germline assignment: CDR1 MDHEN and CDR2 SYDVKM. The V segment lost 2 bases and the J segment 2 bases; nucleotides outside the gene matches: 3. This CDR3 spans 15 amino acids. CDR3 sequence reads: CASSLGTGGNQPQHF. For the CDR3, the DNA is TGTGCCAGCAGTTTAGGAACAGGGGGCAATCAGCCCCAGCATTTT.

The CDR3, as DNA: TGTGCCAGCAGCTCCTCCCAGGGTGTTGGTTTCTTC. It codes for CASSSSQGVGFF. V is TRBV7-9 and J is TRBJ2-1; a weak D match, TRBD1 (5 bases). The length of the CDR3 is 12 residues. Trimming removed 4 bases from V and 16 bases from J, with 17 bases in between. CDR1 is SEHNR, CDR2 FQNEAQ, per germline (reference sequence).

The chain uses TRBV9 and TRBJ2-6, with D perhaps TRBD1 (6 bases). The V gene lost 4 bases and the J gene lost 2 bases, with 13 bases spanning the gap. The CDR3 is 16 residues long. Germline lookup yields CDR1 SGDLS and CDR2 YYNGEE. The CDR3 is CASSPRAGAGANVLTF. The CDR3 DNA is TGTGCCAGCAGCCCCCGGGCAGGGGCTGGGGCCAACGTCCTGACTTTC.

The V gene is TRBV30, the J gene TRBJ2-2; unclear D gene. CDR3 length equals 11 residues. Trimming removed 3 bases at V and 10 bases at J, with 9 bases between. Germline CDR1 and CDR2: GTSNPN and SVGIG (reference sequence). CDR3 DNA sequence: TGTGCCTGGAGACCTACTGAGGAGCTGTTTTTT. Residues: CAWRPTEELFF.

This CDR3 reads CASSSHRWTSGYYEQYF. The CDR3 DNA reads as TGTGCCAGCAGCTCACACCGATGGACTAGCGGTTACTACGAGCAGTACTTC. This chain uses TRBV11-2 with TRBJ2-7; the match to TRBD2 covers 10 bases. Germline CDR1 is SGHAT and CDR2 is FQNNGV. CDR3 length: 17 residues. J was trimmed by 3 bases and V by 4 bases; bases with no gene match: 12. The complete variable domain, with remaining parts taken from reference TRBV11-2 and TRBJ2-7, reads EAGVAQSPRYKIIEKRQSVAFWCNPISGHATLYWYQQILGQGPKLLIQFQNNGVVDDSQLPKDRFSAERLKGVDSTLKIQPAKLEDSAVYLCASSSHRWTSGYYEQYFGPGTRLTVT.

This chain links TRBV28 with TRBJ2-3, with D tentatively TRBD2 (6 bases). Trimming took off 2 bases at V and 4 bases at J, with 7 bases between the two ends. The CDR3 is made up of 13 amino acids. Per the germline V gene, CDR1 is MDHEN and CDR2 is SYDVKM. The CDR3 bases are TGTGCCAGCAGTTTACAGCGGGCAGATACGCAGTATTTT. Protein: CASSLQRADTQYF.

The CDR3 here is CASSPGLEGTEAFF. Written as DNA, the CDR3 is TGTGCCAGCAGTCCCGGTCTTGAGGGGACTGAAGCTTTCTTT. This chain joins TRBV28 and TRBJ1-1, with D perhaps TRBD1 (5 bases). The CDR3 runs 14 residues. Trimming removed 5 bases from V and 5 bases from J, with 15 bases in between. The germline gives CDR1 MDHEN, CDR2 SYDVKM.

The CDR3 bases are TGTGCCAGCAGCACGTTGGGGGGCTTGGGTGAGCAGTTCTTC. This codes for CASSTLGGLGEQFF. The chain employs TRBV14 and TRBJ2-1; D may match TRBD1 or TRBD2 (6 bases each). Looked up from germline, CDR1 is SGHDN and CDR2 is FVKESK. The CDR3 consists of 14 residues. The V end lost 5 bases, the J end lost 9 bases, and 17 bases lay between the germline ends.

CDR3 bases: TGCGCCAGCCAGCTGTTTAGCGGCTCCTACAATGAGCAGTTCTTC. Amino acid sequence: CASQLFSGSYNEQFF. The chain links TRBV5-1 to TRBJ2-1, with D possibly matching TRBD2 (6 bases). Trimming stripped 7 bases from V and 0 bases from J, with 14 bases between. This CDR3 has 15 residues. Germline V lookup: CDR1 SGHRS, CDR2 YFSETQ. Using reference TRBV5-1 and TRBJ2-1 for the parts outside the CDR3, the full variable domain is KAGVTQTPRYLIKTRGQQVTLSCSPISGHRSVSWYQQTPGQGLQFLFEYFSETQRNKGNFPGRFSGRQFSNSRSEMNVSTLELGDSALYLCASQLFSGSYNEQFFGPGTRLTVL.

DNA for the CDR3: TGTGCCAGCAGCTTAGGGGAGGCTTACTCTGGAAACACCATATATTTT. This sequence encodes CASSLGEAYSGNTIYF. This chain links TRBV7-9 with TRBJ1-3, with D unclear. The CDR3 spans 16 residues. Trimming took 1 base from V and 0 from J, leaving 10 bases between them. Germline assignment: CDR1 SEHNR and CDR2 FQNEAQ (reference sequence).